This entry lists 17 T cell receptor beta chains sequenced from one sample in a study of T cell clonality in common variable immunodeficiency. TCRdb's copy holds only in-frame clones and misses some; the assay was immunoSEQ multiplex PCR. The record shows about 60,000 clones for this sample, with no singletons present. What was sequenced was peripheral blood mononuclear cells. These receptors were obtained from a person between 18 and 75 years old in good health.

Many counts were recorded for this clone. The CDR3 is cut off 3 residues early in the read; its end comes from the germline J gene. The chain uses TRBV6-4 and TRBJ1-2, with 9 bases fitting TRBD1. The CDR3 is 11 residues long. V lost 9 bases to trimming and J lost 4 bases; unmatched junction nucleotides: 0. Per the germline V gene, CDR1 is MRHNA and CDR2 is SNTAGT. The CDR3 sequence: CARTGGYGYTF. The CDR3 bases that were read are TGTGCCAGGACAGGGGGCTATGGC.

This clone was seen at least ten times. The DNA ends 3 residues before the CDR3 does, and the rest of the CDR3 is filled in from the germline J gene. The chain employs TRBV5-1 and TRBJ1-1, with D possibly TRBD1 on 6 matching bases. The CDR3 contains 15 residues. CDR1 and CDR2 from the germline V gene are SGHRS and YFSETQ. V lost 3 bases to trimming and J lost 1 base, with 13 bases between them. CDR3 in amino acids: CASSSPGHGNTEAFF. CDR3 DNA, as far as it was read: TGCGCCAGCAGCTCACCGGGACATGGGAACACTGAA.

This clone occurred many times. The read ends 3 residues early relative to the CDR3; the germline J gene fills the gap. V is TRBV5-1 and J is TRBJ2-5; a weak D match, TRBD1 (6 bases). Trimming removed 0 bases at V and 3 bases at J, with 15 bases between. This CDR3 has 16 amino acids. The V gene's germline CDR1 is SGHRS and CDR2 YFSETQ. The part of the CDR3 DNA that was read is TGCGCCAGCAGCTTGGTTGGCAGGGGCACTGAAGAGACC. Its protein product is CASSLVGRGTEET. The full-length CDR3 reads as CASSLVGRGTEETQYF.

This clone was found many times. Read sequence stops 3 residues before the CDR3 end, and the germline J gene provides the missing end. The genes are TRBV15 and TRBJ2-1; no firm D call. CDR1 is LNHNV and CDR2 is YYDKDF in the germline V gene (reference sequence). This CDR3 is 13 amino acids long. V shed 0 bases and J shed 3 bases, with 3 bases lying between them. CDR3 protein: CATSRDIYNEQFF. The DNA read from the CDR3 is TGTGCCACCAGCAGAGACATCTACAATGAG. Using reference TRBV15 and TRBJ2-1 for the parts outside the CDR3, the full variable domain is DAMVIQNPRYQVTQFGKPVTLSCSQTLNHNVMYWYQQKSSQAPKLLFHYYDKDFNNEADTPDNFQSRRPNTSFCFLDIRSPGLGDTAMYLCATSRDIYNEQFFGPGTRLTVL.

This clone was seen only a few times. Read coverage stops 3 residues before the CDR3 terminus; the germline J gene supplies the remainder. The genes are TRBV7-9 and TRBJ2-3; 9 nucleotides agree with TRBD2. The CDR3 is made up of 14 amino acids. Per the germline V gene, CDR1 is SEHNR and CDR2 is FQNEAQ (reference sequence). V lost 7 bases to trimming and J lost 0 bases; unmatched junction nucleotides: 2. The DNA read from the CDR3 is TGTGCCAGCATAGCGGGGGCTAGCACAGATACG. It is translated as CASIAGASTDT. The whole CDR3 reads CASIAGASTDTQYF.

This clone has a count of ten or more. Read data end 3 residues before the CDR3 end; the end is taken from the germline J gene. The V call is TRBV2, the J call TRBJ1-5; D gene ambiguous. The V and J ends lost 4 bases and 4 bases respectively, with 8 bases between them. Per the germline V gene, CDR1 is SNHLY and CDR2 is FYNNEI. CDR3 length: 13 residues. The CDR3 region is CASSGRLNQPQHF. The covered CDR3 bases are TGTGCCAGCAGTGGGCGGTTAAATCAGCCC.

This clone was recorded at least ten times. The read terminates 3 residues ahead of where the CDR3 ends, so the germline J gene completes it. The chain recombines TRBV10-3 with TRBJ2-7, with D perhaps TRBD1 (6 bases). The CDR3 covers 12 residues. The V and J ends lost 9 bases and 6 bases respectively, with 15 bases between them. Germline-derived CDR1 and CDR2 are ENHRY and SYGVKD. CDR3 in amino acids: CAIGQGPSEQYF. The sequenced CDR3 bases are TGTGCCATTGGGCAGGGGCCGAGCGAG.

This clone was seen at least ten times. The read is 3 residues too short to cover the CDR3 end, so that end is filled in from the germline J gene. The chain joins TRBV6-1 to TRBJ1-1; no reliable D call. Trimming removed 8 bases from V and 5 bases from J, with 6 bases in between. The CDR3 is 10 amino acids. CDR1 and CDR2 (germline): MNHNS, SASEGT. CDR3 protein: CASRATEAFF. The sequenced part of the CDR3 DNA is TGTGCCAGCCGTGCGACTGAA.

This clone was recorded at least ten times. The sequenced CDR3 bases are TGTGCCTGGAAACAGGGTACTGAA. Translated: CAWKQGTE. The full CDR3 protein reads CAWKQGTEAFF. The chain employs TRBV30 and TRBJ1-1; maybe TRBD1 (6 bases). The read finishes 3 residues shy of the CDR3 end, and the germline J gene is used to complete it. The CDR3 has 11 amino acids. Trimming removed 4 bases from V and 5 bases from J, with 8 bases in between. Per the germline V gene, CDR1 is GTSNPN and CDR2 is SVGIG (reference sequence).

The sample holds many counts of this clone. The read ends 3 residues before the CDR3 terminus; that terminus is restored from the germline J gene. V gene TRBV5-1 combines with J gene TRBJ2-3; 8 bases agree with TRBD1. With 6 bases clipped from V and 5 bases from J, the junction kept 2 bases outside the gene matches. The CDR3 length is 12 residues. From germline, CDR1 is SGHRS and CDR2 YFSETQ. The DNA read from the CDR3 is TGCGCCAGCACAGGGGGCGTAGATACG. Amino acid sequence: CASTGGVDT. The entire CDR3 sequence reads CASTGGVDTQYF.

This clone showed up many times. CDR3: CASTNGLTNEQFF. The sequenced CDR3 bases are TGTGCCAGCACCAATGGACTGACCAATGAG. This chain joins TRBV14 and TRBJ2-1, with a tentative D call TRBD2 (5 bases). The CDR3 end falls 3 residues outside the read, so it is completed with the germline J gene. V lost 7 bases to trimming and J lost 6 bases, with 13 bases between them. Germline V gene lookup returns CDR1 SGHDN and CDR2 FVKESK. This CDR3 spans 13 amino acids.

A few counts support this clone. The sequence runs out 3 residues before the end of the CDR3; the remainder is reconstructed from the germline J gene. This chain uses TRBV20-1 with TRBJ2-1; D possibly corresponds to TRBD2 (7 bases). The V end lost 7 bases, the J end lost 6 bases, and 19 bases lay between the germline ends. The CDR3 covers 14 residues. The V gene's germline CDR1 is DFQATT and CDR2 SNEGSKA (reference sequence). CDR3: CSGGPRTRANEQFF. Partial CDR3 DNA: TGCAGTGGGGGGCCCAGGACTAGGGCCAATGAG.

This clone was counted at least ten times. The observed sequence ends 3 residues before the CDR3 terminus, with the missing tail filled in from the germline J gene. V usage is TRBV16 and J usage is TRBJ1-1; D is unresolved. The germline V gene has CDR1 KGHSY and CDR2 FQNENV. This CDR3 contains 18 residues. Trimming took 0 bases from V and 1 from J, leaving 18 bases between them. CDR3 amino acids: CASSQSSRQASANTEAFF. Incomplete CDR3 DNA: TGTGCCAGCAGCCAATCTAGTCGGCAGGCTTCGGCGAACACTGAA. Full variable domain (remainder filled in from reference TRBV16 and TRBJ1-1): GEEVAQTPKHLVRGEGQKAKLYCAPIKGHSYVFWYQQVLKNEFKFLISFQNENVFDETGMPKERFSAKCLPNSPCSLEIQATKLEDSAVYFCASSQSSRQASANTEAFFGQGTRLTVV.

This clone was detected many times. The read ends 3 residues before the CDR3 terminus; that terminus is restored from the germline J gene. The sample has other DNA sequences that encode this CDR3 too. J is TRBJ1-2 and V is TRBV13, with D possibly TRBD1 on 5 matching bases. V dropped 6 bases and J dropped 4 bases, with 9 bases sitting between them. CDR3 length equals 12 residues. Germline values: CDR1 PRHDT, CDR2 FYEKMQ (reference sequence). CDR3 bases read: TGTGCCAGCAGGCGGCAGGGCTATGGC. Translating it yields CASRRQGYG. The whole CDR3 protein reads CASRRQGYGYTF.

This clone came up a few times. The read terminates 3 residues before the CDR3 end, so the remaining end is supplied by the germline J gene. The J gene is TRBJ2-7, the V gene TRBV30, with D possibly being TRBD1 (5 bases). Germline lookup yields CDR1 GTSNPN and CDR2 SVGIG (reference sequence). There are 14 residues in the CDR3. V was trimmed by 0 bases and J by 2 bases, leaving 11 bases between them. The CDR3 sequence: CAWSVTRDPYEQYF. The sequenced part of the CDR3 DNA is TGTGCCTGGAGTGTAACCAGGGATCCCTACGAG.

This clone occurred many times. The read ends 3 residues early relative to the CDR3; the germline J gene fills the gap. V is TRBV5-1 and J is TRBJ1-5; TRBD1 aligns across 7 bases. The CDR3 is 14 residues long. Germline V lookup: CDR1 SGHRS, CDR2 YFSETQ. V was pared by 4 bases and J by 5 bases, with 6 bases of the junction left unmatched. The CDR3 here is CASSLGTDDQPQHF. Incomplete CDR3 DNA: TGCGCCAGCAGCCTGGGGACAGACGATCAGCCC.

This clone was counted only a few times. The read ends 3 residues early relative to the CDR3; the germline J gene fills the gap. The chain joins TRBV19 to TRBJ1-3, with D maybe TRBD1 (5 bases). There are 16 residues in the CDR3. Germline V CDR1 and CDR2: LNHDA, SQIVND (reference sequence). Here the CDR3 reads CASSMVGTSRGSRIYF. The CDR3 DNA, read in part, is TGTGCCAGTAGTATGGTGGGGACTAGCCGCGGTTCAAGG.